Listed here is a single T cell receptor (beta chain). Its matching antigen is unknown. The V gene's germline CDR1 is SNHLY and CDR2 FYNNEI. This CDR3 has 16 residues. This specimen belongs to a study of CXCR3-negative and CXCR3-positive naive CD8 T cells. About the study: Sequencing yielded roughly 130 million TRB reads, roughly 1.5 +/- 0.3 million per library.

The TRB cDNA libraries were prepared by 5' RACE with UMI labels. TCRdb re-called the 5' RACE reads; one entry per CDR3 protein, DNA not given. The table for this sample gives around 60,000 distinct CDR3 sequences. Triplicate 300,000-cell sorts were made of each CD8+ T cell subset. Broader study findings: Hydrophobicity was higher for TRB CDR3s found in CXCR3-positive naive cells than in CXCR3-negative naive cells.

The chain combines TRBV2 with TRBJ1-2. The receptor was derived from a human donor in good health. Some clones in this sample may be carry-over from other donors' samples. Source material: naive CXCR3+ CD8+ T cells from blood. Subset in this sample: CD45RO-CCR7+CD27+CD95- naive CD8+ T cells expressing CXCR3 (TNR3+). This CDR3 reads CASSEARVRLGYGYTF. Using reference TRBV2 and TRBJ1-2 for the parts outside the CDR3, the full variable domain is EPEVTQTPSHQVTQMGQEVILRCVPISNHLYFYWYRQILGQKVEFLVSFYNNEISEKSEIFDDQFSVERPDGSNFTLKIRSTKLEDSAMYFCASSEARVRLGYGYTFGSGTRLTVV.